This is a list of T cell receptor beta chains from one sample in a study of blood T cell repertoires in COVID-19. This table comes from immunoSEQ multiplex PCR, and its TCRdb copy is limited to in-frame clones, with some not included. This table holds 210,000 or so clones, approximately 78% found once. The sample taken for sequencing was peripheral blood. The receptors stem from a woman in her forties with acute or convalescent COVID-19. CDR3s include the opening cysteine and the closing phenylalanine or tryptophan. The order of the fields is clone size, D gene, J gene, V gene, CDR3 DNA, CDR3 protein. D genes are given only for firm matches. Clone size is not always given. Where it is, it says once, few, many or a class for expanded clones.

>.|.|TRBJ2-1|TRBV15
TGTGCCACCAGCAGAGATCCAACGGGAAGCTCCTACAATGAGCAGTTCTTC
CATSRDPTGSSYNEQFF
>once|TRBD2|TRBJ2-3|TRBV5-1
TGCGCCAGCAGCGTTGGCGGGGGAGATACGCAGTATTTT
CASSVGGGDTQYF
>.|TRBD2|TRBJ2-1|TRBV6-4
TGTGCCAGCAGTGATCGGGCGGGAGGGTCTTACAATGAGCAGTTCTTC
CASSDRAGGSYNEQFF
>.|TRBD2|TRBJ2-3|TRBV11-2
TGTGCCAGCAGTCTAGCGGGGGGTAACACAGATACGCAGTATTTT
CASSLAGGNTDTQYF
>.|TRBD2|TRBJ2-2|TRBV13
TGTGCCAGCAGCTCAAGACTAGCCTTCGGGGAGCTGTTTTTT
CASSSRLAFGELFF
>.|.|TRBJ2-7|TRBV9
TGTGCCAGCGCACACTCAGGGGCAAGGAGCTCCTACGAGCAGTACTTC
CASAHSGARSSYEQYF
>.|.|TRBJ2-7|TRBV6-1
TGTGCCAGCAGTGAAACTGCTCTCAACGAGCAGTACTTC
CASSETALNEQYF
>.|TRBD1|TRBJ2-7|TRBV5-1
TGCGCCAGCAGCTCCACCGGGACAGGGTTCGAGCAGTACTTC
CASSSTGTGFEQYF
>.|.|TRBJ1-6|TRBV11-2
TGTGCCAGCAGGGATTTGGACAGCCCTTCTTCACCCCTCCACTTT
CASRDLDSPSSPLHF
>.|.|TRBJ2-7|TRBV3-1/TRBV3-2
TGTGCCAGCAGCCAAGATCGGGGAGGGCAGTACTTC
CASSQDRGGQYF
>.|.|TRBJ2-1|TRBV27
TGTGCCAGCAGTCATCCCTATCGCCGGGGAAATGGATACAATGAGCAGTTCTTC
CASSHPYRRGNGYNEQFF
>.|TRBD2|TRBJ2-2|TRBV27
TGTGCCAGCAGTTTTACCCGAGGGACTAGGGATTCGAGGGAGCTGTTTTTT
CASSFTRGTRDSRELFF
>once|TRBD1|TRBJ1-1|TRBV15
TGTGCCACCAGCAGACTCAAACAGGGGGAGGAAGCTTTCTTT
CATSRLKQGEEAFF
>.|.|TRBJ1-1|TRBV7-8
TGTGCCAGCAGCTTAGGGTTGAGAACTGAAGCTTTCTTT
CASSLGLRTEAFF
>.|TRBD1|TRBJ2-5|TRBV29-1
TGCAGCGTTGGCGGAGGACAGGGAGAGACCCAGTACTTC
CSVGGGQGETQYF
>.|TRBD1|TRBJ1-1|TRBV2
TGTGCCAGCAGGGACTACAGGGGGGCAAACACTGAAGCTTTCTTT
CASRDYRGANTEAFF
>once|.|TRBJ1-2|TRBV4-2
TGTGCCAGCAGCCAATCGACAGCGTCTGCTACGGTTGGCTACACCTTC
CASSQSTASATVGYTF
>.|.|TRBJ1-6|TRBV30
TGTGCCTGGAGTGTACCCGGGGATAATTCACCCCTCCACTTT
CAWSVPGDNSPLHF
>.|TRBD1|TRBJ1-2|TRBV30
TGTGCCTGGAACGTACAGGGGGCGGGGGGCTACACCTTC
CAWNVQGAGGYTF
>.|TRBD2|TRBJ2-5|TRBV19
TGTGCCAGTAGTATGGAGACTAGCGGGGGATCGTACCAAGAGACCCAGTACTTC
CASSMETSGGSYQETQYF
>.|.|TRBJ2-6|TRBV12-5
TGTGCTAGTGGTCCCGGACACTCTGGGGCCAACGTCCTGACTTTC
CASGPGHSGANVLTF
>.|.|TRBJ2-1|TRBV5-1
TGCGCCAGCAGCTTTCAGAATGAGCAGTTCTTC
CASSFQNEQFF
>once|TRBD1|TRBJ1-3|TRBV5-4
TGTGCCAGCAGCCGGGACAGGGGCTCTGGAAACACCATATATTTT
CASSRDRGSGNTIYF
>.|TRBD2|TRBJ2-1|TRBV2
TGTGCCAGCCGTCCAGACCCCGGGACTAGCGGGGGCCGCTACAATGAGCAGTTCTTC
CASRPDPGTSGGRYNEQFF
>.|TRBD2|TRBJ2-7|TRBV6-4
TGTGCCAGCAGCACTACCGTAGCCGGGACTAGCGGGAGTTCCCTCGAGCAGTACTTC
CASSTTVAGTSGSSLEQYF
>.|TRBD1|TRBJ2-1|TRBV27
TGTGCCAGCAGCCTTAAGGGGGCTAGATCCTACAATGAGCAGTTCTTC
CASSLKGARSYNEQFF
>.|.|TRBJ2-5|TRBV4-1
TGCGCCAGCAGCCATAGGAGAGTGGCCGATGGCTCAGAGACCCAGTACTTC
CASSHRRVADGSETQYF
>.|.|TRBJ1-1|TRBV28
TGTGCCAGCAAACTACAGGGCCCTGAAGCTTTCTTT
CASKLQGPEAFF
>.|TRBD1|TRBJ2-7|TRBV6-6
TGTGCCAGCAGACGAGGGGGACAGAGCTACGAGCAGTACTTC
CASRRGGQSYEQYF
>.|.|TRBJ1-4|TRBV21-1
TGTGCCAGCAGCAAAGAAAACTCCCCGAGGGAAAAACTGTTTTTT
CASSKENSPREKLFF
>.|.|TRBJ1-6|TRBV30
TGTGCCTGGAGTGGACAGGCTAATTCACCCCTCCACTTT
CAWSGQANSPLHF